The 20 T cell receptor beta chains below all came from one sample that was sequenced in a study of cytomegalovirus exposure and HLA in healthy donors. Sequenced by immunoSEQ multiplex PCR; TCRdb stores in-frame clones only, minus some. The table has over 150,000 clones, roughly four fifths seen once; the top ten hold 2.5% to 3%. The sample consisted of PBMCs. These receptors came from a woman between 18 and 30 years old in good health and CMV-seropositive.

The rearrangement joins TRBV11-3 to TRBJ2-5; 13 nucleotides line up with TRBD2. The length of the CDR3 is 16 residues. The V gene end was trimmed by 5 bases and the J gene end by 4 bases; junction bases not matched to a gene: 7. In germline, CDR1 is SGHNT, CDR2 YENEEA. DNA for the CDR3: TGTGCCAGCAGCACTCGGACTAGCGGGGGTAGAGAGACCCAGTACTTC. This translates into CASSTRTSGGRETQYF.

This chain joins TRBV6-5 and TRBJ2-7; TRBD2 matches at 9 bases. Looked up from germline, CDR1 is MNHEY and CDR2 is SVGAGI. The junction had 5 bases not matched to a gene; V was cut back by 5 bases and J by 3 bases. The CDR3 runs 14 residues. The DNA for the CDR3 is TGTGCCAGCAGTCGCGGGGGGGGCCTCTACGAGCAGTACTTC. As protein: CASSRGGGLYEQYF.

V usage is TRBV11-2 and J usage is TRBJ2-5; 8 bases fit TRBD1. CDR1 is SGHAT, CDR2 FQNNGV, per germline. The CDR3 is 16 amino acids. J lost 0 bases, V lost 5 bases, and 8 bases had no gene match. Here the CDR3 DNA reads TGTGCCAGCAGCACCTGGGACAGGAGAAACCAAGAGACCCAGTACTTC. Protein sequence: CASSTWDRRNQETQYF.

This chain connects TRBV5-1 to TRBJ2-5; the D gene is possibly TRBD1 (6 bases). Germline values: CDR1 SGHRS, CDR2 YFSETQ. CDR3 length equals 15 residues. Trimming took 5 bases from V and 1 from J, leaving 15 bases between them. The CDR3 bases are TGCGCCAGCAGACCACTGGGGGCGGGCCAAGAGACCCAGTACTTC. Amino acid sequence: CASRPLGAGQETQYF.

The chain combines TRBV5-4 with TRBJ2-2; D is perhaps TRBD1 (5 bases). This CDR3 is 14 amino acids long. Germline V gene lookup returns CDR1 SGHNT and CDR2 YYREEE (reference sequence). V was shortened by 6 bases and J by 4 bases, with 13 bases between the two germline ends. CDR3 loop: CASKQDRGTGELFF. In DNA, the CDR3 is TGTGCCAGCAAACAGGATAGGGGCACCGGGGAGCTGTTTTTT.

The CDR3 coding sequence is TGTGCCAGCAGCCGGGACCAAGGGAGGCCAGAGCAGCCCCAGCATTTT. Amino acid sequence: CASSRDQGRPEQPQHF. V is TRBV2 and J is TRBJ1-5, with a weak D call TRBD1 (5 bases). V gave up 6 bases and J gave up 7 bases, with 22 bases separating them. CDR1 SNHLY and CDR2 FYNNEI come from the germline V gene. The CDR3 has 16 amino acids. The variable domain in full, with the rest retrieved from reference TRBV2 and TRBJ1-5, is EPEVTQTPSHQVTQMGQEVILRCVPISNHLYFYWYRQILGQKVEFLVSFYNNEISEKSEIFDDQFSVERPDGSNFTLKIRSTKLEDSAMYFCASSRDQGRPEQPQHFGDGTRLSIL.

The V call is TRBV5-6, the J call TRBJ1-4, with TRBD1 as a possible D gene (5 bases). Germline assignment: CDR1 SGHDT and CDR2 YYEEEE. The CDR3 runs to 13 residues. The V and J ends lost 6 bases and 6 bases respectively, with 12 bases between them. CDR3 bases: TGTGCCAGCAACCGGGGGGAGGATGAAAAACTGTTTTTT. Encoded protein: CASNRGEDEKLFF.

This clone has a handful of counts. J is TRBJ2-2 and V is TRBV4-2, with D perhaps TRBD2 (6 bases). Looked up from germline, CDR1 is LGHNA and CDR2 is YNFKEQ. This CDR3 has 15 amino acids. The V end lost 4 bases, the J end lost 0 bases, and 9 bases lay between the germline ends. The CDR3 region has the DNA TGTGCCAGCAGCCCAGGGACTTCGAACACCGGGGAGCTGTTTTTT. Translated, it gives CASSPGTSNTGELFF.

This rearrangement joins TRBV7-2 to TRBJ2-2; 7 bases map to TRBD1. The CDR3 has 13 amino acids. Germline assignment: CDR1 SGHTA and CDR2 FQGNSA. V shed 5 bases, J shed 6 bases, and the junction held 3 bases outside the gene matches. Here the CDR3 DNA reads TGTGCCAGCAGCCACAGGGGTTCCGGGGAGCTGTTTTTT. It is translated as CASSHRGSGELFF.

V usage is TRBV7-9 and J usage is TRBJ1-4; the D gene is possibly TRBD1 (6 bases). Germline-derived CDR1 and CDR2 are SEHNR and FQNEAQ (reference sequence). V gave up 5 bases and J gave up 7 bases, with 14 bases separating them. The CDR3 sequence is 14 residues long. CDR3 region: CASSRPGESEKLFF. The DNA for the CDR3 is TGTGCCAGCAGCAGACCAGGGGAATCTGAAAAACTGTTTTTT. The full variable domain, its missing parts supplied by reference TRBV7-9 and TRBJ1-4, is DTGVSQNPRHKITKRGQNVTFRCDPISEHNRLYWYRQTLGQGPEFLTYFQNEAQLEKSRLLSDRFSAERPKGSFSTLEIQRTEQGDSAMYLCASSRPGESEKLFFGSGTQLSVL.

The chain recombines TRBV6-1 with TRBJ1-1; D possibly corresponds to TRBD1 (6 bases). The CDR3 totals 14 residues. V was cut by 1 base and J by 10 bases, with 16 bases left in between. CDR1 and CDR2 (germline): MNHNS, SASEGT. The CDR3 protein is CASSEGWAGERAFF. The CDR3 nucleotides read TGTGCCAGCAGTGAAGGTTGGGCAGGGGAGAGAGCTTTCTTT.

The rearrangement uses TRBV5-1 and TRBJ2-7; D might be TRBD1 (6 bases). The length of the CDR3 is 14 residues. Trimming cost V 5 bases and J 0 bases, with 12 bases left between them. CDR1 and CDR2 (germline): SGHRS, YFSETQ. CDR3 bases: TGCGCCAGCAGTCAGGGGACCCTCTCCTACGAGCAGTACTTC. It encodes CASSQGTLSYEQYF.

The V and J genes are TRBV5-1 and TRBJ2-1; D is possibly TRBD1 (6 bases). Trimming shortened V by 4 bases and J by 3 bases, and 14 bases separated the two germline ends. The CDR3 extends over 15 amino acids. Germline loops: CDR1 SGHRS, CDR2 YFSETQ. The CDR3 reads CASSAQGGGYNEQFF. The CDR3, as DNA: TGCGCCAGCAGCGCACAGGGTGGCGGCTACAATGAGCAGTTCTTC.

The V and J genes are TRBV5-1 and TRBJ2-3; 16 bases fit TRBD2. The ends lost 4 bases at V and 2 bases at J; junction bases unmatched: 4. CDR1 and CDR2 from the germline V gene are SGHRS and YFSETQ. CDR3 size: 17 residues. CDR3 DNA sequence: TGCGCCAGCAGCATTGGGACTAGCGGGGGGGTCACAGATACGCAGTATTTT. Residues: CASSIGTSGGVTDTQYF.

The V gene is TRBV6-5, the J gene TRBJ2-2; D unresolved. Trimming removed 7 bases at V and 0 bases at J, with 3 bases between. The germline CDR1 and CDR2 sequences are MNHEY and SVGAGI. The CDR3 spans 12 residues. The CDR3 region is CASTANTGELFF. CDR3 coding DNA: TGTGCCAGCACGGCGAACACCGGGGAGCTGTTTTTT.

The chain recombines TRBV19 with TRBJ1-6; weak D call: TRBD1 (5 bases). CDR1 LNHDA and CDR2 SQIVND come from the germline V gene (reference sequence). The CDR3 runs 14 residues. V lost 6 bases and J 7 bases, leaving 13 bases between the germline ends. Here the CDR3 DNA reads TGTGCCAGTAGCCCCAGACAGACGAATTCACCCCTCCACTTT. Its translation is CASSPRQTNSPLHF.

This chain joins TRBV7-2 and TRBJ2-7, with D unresolved. Germline V gives CDR1 SGHTA, CDR2 FQGNSA. This CDR3 comprises 17 residues. Trimming left V 4 bases short and J 2 bases short, with 21 bases between. For the CDR3, the DNA is TGTGCCAGCAGCTCACCCCCCCTGGCGGCGCGCCCCTACGAGCAGTACTTC. It specifies CASSSPPLAARPYEQYF.

This chain uses TRBV2 with TRBJ2-5; D is unclear. This CDR3 contains 11 residues. Germline V lookup: CDR1 SNHLY, CDR2 FYNNEI. The V gene lost 5 bases and the J gene lost 3 bases, with 4 bases spanning the gap. CDR3 protein: CASSLEETQYF. The DNA of the CDR3 is TGTGCCAGCAGTCTAGAAGAGACCCAGTACTTC.

This clone was observed a few times. V is TRBV5-1 and J is TRBJ1-2; 12 bases line up with TRBD1. V trimming: 4 bases; J trimming: 0 bases; junction bases outside the gene matches: 13. This CDR3 is 19 amino acids long. Germline V gene lookup returns CDR1 SGHRS and CDR2 YFSETQ. For the CDR3, the DNA is TGCGCCAGCAGCGCCCCGGGACAGGGGGCCAGAGGGTCTAACTATGGCTACACCTTC. Its protein product is CASSAPGQGARGSNYGYTF.

This rearrangement joins TRBV5-6 to TRBJ2-7; 7 nucleotides agree with TRBD1. This CDR3 spans 18 amino acids. V dropped 4 bases and J dropped 0; count of bases not matched to a gene: 16. Germline V gives CDR1 SGHDT, CDR2 YYEEEE. Here the CDR3 reads CASSDLGRGIPSSYEQYF. In DNA form, the CDR3 reads TGTGCCAGCAGCGACCTCGGCAGGGGGATCCCAAGCTCCTACGAGCAGTACTTC. Filled out from reference TRBV5-6 and TRBJ2-7, the complete variable domain reads DAGVTQSPTHLIKTRGQQVTLRCSPKSGHDTVSWYQQALGQGPQFIFQYYEEEERQRGNFPDRFSGHQFPNYSSELNVNALLLGDSALYLCASSDLGRGIPSSYEQYFGPGTRLTVT.